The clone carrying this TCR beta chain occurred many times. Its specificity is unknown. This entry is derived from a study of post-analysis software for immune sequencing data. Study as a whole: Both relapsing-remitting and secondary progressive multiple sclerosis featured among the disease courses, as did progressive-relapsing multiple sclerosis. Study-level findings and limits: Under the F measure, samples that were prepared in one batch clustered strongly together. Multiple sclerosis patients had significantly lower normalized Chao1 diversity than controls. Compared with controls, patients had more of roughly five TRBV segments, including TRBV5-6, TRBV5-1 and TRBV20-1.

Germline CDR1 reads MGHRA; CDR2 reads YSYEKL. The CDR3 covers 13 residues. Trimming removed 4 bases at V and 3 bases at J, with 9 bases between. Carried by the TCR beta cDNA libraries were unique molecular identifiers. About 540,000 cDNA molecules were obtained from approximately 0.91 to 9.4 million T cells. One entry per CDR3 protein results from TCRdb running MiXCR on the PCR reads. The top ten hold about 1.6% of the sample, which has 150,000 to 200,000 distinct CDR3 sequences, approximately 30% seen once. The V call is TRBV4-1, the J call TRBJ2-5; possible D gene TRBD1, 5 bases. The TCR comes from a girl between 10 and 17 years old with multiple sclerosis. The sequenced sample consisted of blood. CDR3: CASSPDSKETQYF. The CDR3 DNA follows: TGCGCCAGCAGCCCTGACAGCAAAGAGACCCAGTACTTC.